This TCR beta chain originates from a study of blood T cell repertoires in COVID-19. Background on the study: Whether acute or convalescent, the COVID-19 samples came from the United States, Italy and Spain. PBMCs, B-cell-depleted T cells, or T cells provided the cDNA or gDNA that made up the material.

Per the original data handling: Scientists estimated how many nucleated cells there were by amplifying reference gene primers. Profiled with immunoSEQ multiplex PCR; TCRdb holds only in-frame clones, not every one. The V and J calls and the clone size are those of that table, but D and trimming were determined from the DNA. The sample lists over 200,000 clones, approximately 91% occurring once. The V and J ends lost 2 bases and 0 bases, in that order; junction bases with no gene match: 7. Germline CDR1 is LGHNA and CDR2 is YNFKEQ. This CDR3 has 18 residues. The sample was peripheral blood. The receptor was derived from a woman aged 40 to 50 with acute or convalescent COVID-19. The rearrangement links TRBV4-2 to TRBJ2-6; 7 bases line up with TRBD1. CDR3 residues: CASSQSQGVGSGANVLTF. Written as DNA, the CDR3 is TGTGCCAGCAGCCAATCCCAGGGGGTAGGCTCTGGGGCCAACGTCCTGACTTTC.